The TCR beta chain under discussion was sequenced for a study of low-dose radiotherapy and immunotherapy resistance in tumors. Study in general: The study gave patients oral aspirin 300 mg daily for four cycles from cycle 1 day 1.

V shed 5 bases, J shed 2 bases, and the junction held 10 bases outside the gene matches. CDR3 size: 18 residues. PCR amplification of the TCRs was performed with Phusion for 20 PCR cycles, and it relied on a constant-region primer together with a V-primer adapter. From the reads, TCRdb called clonotypes with MiXCR, one entry per CDR3 protein. Here the sample spans roughly 50,000 distinct CDR3 sequences, around 33% being singletons. This clonotype was found many times. Time point specified: after trial treatment. Treatment specified: LDRT plus nivolumab, ipilimumab, low-dose cyclophosphamide and aspirin (RACIN trial). Donors were dosed with nivolumab and ipilimumab; they also received aspirin, low-dose cyclophosphamide and low-dose radiotherapy.

The receptor's source is a male donor with rectosigmoid adenocarcinoma. This material consisted of PBMCs, taken after low-dose radiotherapy plus immunotherapy. The rearrangement links TRBV12-3 or TRBV12-4 to TRBJ1-5; 12 bases fit TRBD1. The CDR3 region has the DNA TGTGCCAGCAGTAAAGGTCCCGGGACAGGGGGCGGCAATCAGCCCCAGCATTTT. Protein: CASSKGPGTGGGNQPQHF.